The following is a T cell receptor beta chain sequence with its context. The germline gives CDR1 SGHDT, CDR2 YYEEEE. The V end lost 0 bases, the J end lost 6 bases, and 12 bases lay between the germline ends. This CDR3 region has 14 residues. The data derive from a study of blood T cell repertoires in COVID-19. Looking at the study overall: Specimens from acute and convalescent COVID-19 originated in the United States, Italy and Spain.

Original methodology: The assay estimated nucleated cells by amplifying reference gene primers. This table comes from immunoSEQ multiplex PCR, and its TCRdb copy is limited to in-frame clones, with some not included. V and J calls and clone size are those listed in that table; D and trimming were worked out from the DNA. The sample records fewer than 40,000 clones, around nine tenths being singletons. What was sequenced was peripheral blood. V and J are TRBV5-6 and TRBJ1-2, with D maybe TRBD1 (6 bases). This receptor was identified in a man between 70 and 80 years old with active COVID-19. This chain's CDR3 is CASSLVGGRDGYTF. CDR3 sequence (DNA): TGTGCCAGCAGCTTGGTGGGGGGGCGAGATGGCTACACCTTC. Together with reference TRBV5-6 and TRBJ1-2, the CDR3 gives the full variable domain: DAGVTQSPTHLIKTRGQQVTLRCSPKSGHDTVSWYQQALGQGPQFIFQYYEEEERQRGNFPDRFSGHQFPNYSSELNVNALLLGDSALYLCASSLVGGRDGYTFGSGTRLTVV.